This T cell receptor (beta chain) was recorded in a study of regulatory and conventional T cells in breast cancer. V shed 0 bases and J shed 0 bases, with 17 bases lying between them. The CDR3 is 18 amino acids. Looked up from germline, CDR1 is SGHTA and CDR2 is FQGNSA. This clonotype counts as medium-sized. One entry per CDR3 protein, called by TCRdb with MiXCR from the PCR reads. The data contain approximately 9,500 distinct CDR3 sequences, 34% of them singletons. The specimen sequenced was conventional T cells from blood. The chain joins TRBV7-2 to TRBJ2-5, with D perhaps TRBD2 (6 bases). This sequence originates from a male donor in good health. DNA of the CDR3: TGTGCCAGCAGCTTAGCCGGGGTGAGAGGGAGGTACCAAGAGACCCAGTACTTC. Translating it yields CASSLAGVRGRYQETQYF.